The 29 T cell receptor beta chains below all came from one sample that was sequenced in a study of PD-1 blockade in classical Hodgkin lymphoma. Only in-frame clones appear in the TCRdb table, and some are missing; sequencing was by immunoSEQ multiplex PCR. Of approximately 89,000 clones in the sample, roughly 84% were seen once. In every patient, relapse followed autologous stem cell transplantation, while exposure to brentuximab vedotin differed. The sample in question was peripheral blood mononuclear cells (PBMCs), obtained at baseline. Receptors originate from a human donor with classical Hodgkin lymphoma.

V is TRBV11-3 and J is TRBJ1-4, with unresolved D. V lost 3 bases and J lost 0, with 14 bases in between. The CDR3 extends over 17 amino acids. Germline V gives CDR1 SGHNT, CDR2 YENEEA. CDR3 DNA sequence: TGTGCCAGCAGCTTTACCAGGACGGAACCAACTAATGAAAAACTGTTTTTT. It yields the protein CASSFTRTEPTNEKLFF.

The chain's CDR3 is CASGGVPYEQYF. CDR3 nucleotides: TGTGCCAGCGGGGGGGTTCCCTACGAGCAGTACTTC. The J gene is TRBJ2-7, the V gene TRBV6-5, with 7 bases lining up with TRBD2. CDR1 MNHEY and CDR2 SVGAGI come from the germline V gene. J gave up 2 bases and V 8 bases, and 3 bases lay outside the gene matches. The CDR3 has 12 amino acids.

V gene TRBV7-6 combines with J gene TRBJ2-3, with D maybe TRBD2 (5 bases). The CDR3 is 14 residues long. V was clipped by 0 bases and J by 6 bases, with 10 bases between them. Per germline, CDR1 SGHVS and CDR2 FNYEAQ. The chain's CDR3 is CASSLALASDTQYF. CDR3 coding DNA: TGTGCCAGCAGCTTAGCGTTAGCGTCGGATACGCAGTATTTT.

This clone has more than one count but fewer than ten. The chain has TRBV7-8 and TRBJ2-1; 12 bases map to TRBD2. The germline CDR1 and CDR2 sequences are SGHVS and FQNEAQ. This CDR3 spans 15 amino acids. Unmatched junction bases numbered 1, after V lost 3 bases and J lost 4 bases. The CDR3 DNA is TGTGCCAGCAGCTTTGGGACTAGCGGGTACAATGAGCAGTTCTTC. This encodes CASSFGTSGYNEQFF.

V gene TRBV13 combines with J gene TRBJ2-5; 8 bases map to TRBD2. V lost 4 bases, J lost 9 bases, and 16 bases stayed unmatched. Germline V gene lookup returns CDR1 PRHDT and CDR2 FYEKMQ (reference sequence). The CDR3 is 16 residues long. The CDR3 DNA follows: TGTGCCAGCAGCTGGCGGGGGGCTAGCGAGAATGCGGCCCAGTACTTC. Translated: CASSWRGASENAAQYF.

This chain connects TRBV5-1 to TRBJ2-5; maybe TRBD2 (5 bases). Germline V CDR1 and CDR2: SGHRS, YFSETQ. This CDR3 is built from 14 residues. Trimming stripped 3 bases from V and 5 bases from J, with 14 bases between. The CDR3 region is CASSSAGVLETQYF. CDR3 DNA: TGCGCCAGCAGCTCGGCCGGGGTATTGGAGACCCAGTACTTC.

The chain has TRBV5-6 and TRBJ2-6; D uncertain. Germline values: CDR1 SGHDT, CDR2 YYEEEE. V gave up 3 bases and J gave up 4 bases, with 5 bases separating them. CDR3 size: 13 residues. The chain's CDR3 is CASSSVGANVLTF. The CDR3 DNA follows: TGTGCCAGCAGCTCCGTGGGGGCCAACGTCCTGACTTTC.

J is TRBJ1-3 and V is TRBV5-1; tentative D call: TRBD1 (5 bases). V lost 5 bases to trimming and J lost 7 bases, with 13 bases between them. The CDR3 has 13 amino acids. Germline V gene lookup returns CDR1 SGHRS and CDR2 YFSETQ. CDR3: CASRGTGANTIYF. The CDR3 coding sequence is TGCGCCAGCAGGGGAACAGGCGCGAACACCATATATTTT.

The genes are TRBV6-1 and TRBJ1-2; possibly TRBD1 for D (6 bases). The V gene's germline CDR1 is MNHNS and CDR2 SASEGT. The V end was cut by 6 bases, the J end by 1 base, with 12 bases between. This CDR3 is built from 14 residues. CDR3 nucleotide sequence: TGTGCCAGCAGGGATCAGGGGAATAACTATGGCTACACCTTC. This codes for CASRDQGNNYGYTF.

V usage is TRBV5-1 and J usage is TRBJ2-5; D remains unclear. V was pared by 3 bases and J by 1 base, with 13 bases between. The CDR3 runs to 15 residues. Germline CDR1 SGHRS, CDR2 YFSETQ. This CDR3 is CASSYQTSSQETQYF. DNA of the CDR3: TGCGCCAGCAGCTACCAGACCAGCAGCCAAGAGACCCAGTACTTC.

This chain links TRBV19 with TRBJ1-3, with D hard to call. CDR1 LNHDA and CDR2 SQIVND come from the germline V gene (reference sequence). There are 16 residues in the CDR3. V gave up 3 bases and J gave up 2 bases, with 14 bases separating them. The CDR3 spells CASSMGGPGTGNTIYF. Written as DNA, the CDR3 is TGTGCCAGTAGTATGGGTGGGCCGGGAACTGGAAACACCATATATTTT.

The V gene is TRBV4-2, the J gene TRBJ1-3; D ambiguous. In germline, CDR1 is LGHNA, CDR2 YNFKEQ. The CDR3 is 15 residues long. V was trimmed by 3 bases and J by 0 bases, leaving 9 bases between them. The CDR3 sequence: CASSQTGDSGNTIYF. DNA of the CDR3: TGTGCCAGCAGCCAGACTGGGGACTCTGGAAACACCATATATTTT.

CDR3 bases: TGTGCCAGCAGTGAAACCCTAGCGGCCGGCGGGGAGCTGTTTTTT. Amino acids: CASSETLAAGGELFF. The chain combines TRBV2 with TRBJ2-2; TRBD2 matches at 7 bases. Trimming at V came to 2 bases and at J to 7 bases, leaving 7 bases not matched to a gene. This CDR3 spans 15 amino acids. Germline V CDR1 and CDR2: SNHLY, FYNNEI.

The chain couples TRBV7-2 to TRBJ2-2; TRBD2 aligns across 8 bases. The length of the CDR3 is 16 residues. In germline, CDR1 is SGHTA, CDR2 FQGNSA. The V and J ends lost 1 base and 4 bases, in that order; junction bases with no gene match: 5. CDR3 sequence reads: CASSLVSGLATGELFF. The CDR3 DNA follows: TGTGCCAGCAGCTTAGTCTCCGGACTAGCCACCGGGGAGCTGTTTTTT.

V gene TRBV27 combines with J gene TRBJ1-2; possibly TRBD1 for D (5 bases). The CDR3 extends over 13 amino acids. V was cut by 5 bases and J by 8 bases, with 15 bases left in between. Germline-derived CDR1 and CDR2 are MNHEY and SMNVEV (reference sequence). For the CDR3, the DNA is TGTGCCAGCAGTCTCAAGCACGGGGGAGGCTACACCTTC. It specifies CASSLKHGGGYTF.

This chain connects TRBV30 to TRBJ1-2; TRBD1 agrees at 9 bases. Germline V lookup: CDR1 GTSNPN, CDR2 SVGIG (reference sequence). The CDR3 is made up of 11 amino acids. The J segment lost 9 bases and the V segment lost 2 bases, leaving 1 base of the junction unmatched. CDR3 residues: CAWSTGGSYTF. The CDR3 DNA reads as TGTGCCTGGAGTACAGGGGGCAGCTACACCTTC. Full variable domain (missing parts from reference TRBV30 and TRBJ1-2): SQTIHQWPATLVQPVGSPLSLECTVEGTSNPNLYWYRQAAGRGLQLLFYSVGIGQISSEVPQNLSASRPQDRQFILSSKKLLLSDSGFYLCAWSTGGSYTFGSGTRLTVV.

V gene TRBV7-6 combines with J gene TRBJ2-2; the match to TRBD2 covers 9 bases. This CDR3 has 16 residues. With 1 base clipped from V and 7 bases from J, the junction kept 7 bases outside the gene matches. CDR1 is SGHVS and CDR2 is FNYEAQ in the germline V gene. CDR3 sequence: CASSLVAGGPHGELFF. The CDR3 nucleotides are TGTGCCAGCAGCTTAGTCGCGGGAGGGCCCCACGGGGAGCTGTTTTTT.

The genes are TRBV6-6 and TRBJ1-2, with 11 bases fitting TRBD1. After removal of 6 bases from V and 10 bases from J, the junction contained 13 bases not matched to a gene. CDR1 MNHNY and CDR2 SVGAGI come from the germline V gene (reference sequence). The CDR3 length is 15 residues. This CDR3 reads CASSLPDGTGGDYTF. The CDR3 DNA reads TGTGCCAGCAGCCTACCGGACGGGACAGGGGGAGACTACACCTTC.

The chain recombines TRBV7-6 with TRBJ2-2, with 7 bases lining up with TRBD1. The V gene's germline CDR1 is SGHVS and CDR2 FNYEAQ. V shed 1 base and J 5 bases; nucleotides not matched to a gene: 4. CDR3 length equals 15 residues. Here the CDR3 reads CASSLGGGFTGELFF. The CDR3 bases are TGTGCCAGCAGCTTAGGAGGGGGCTTTACCGGGGAGCTGTTTTTT.

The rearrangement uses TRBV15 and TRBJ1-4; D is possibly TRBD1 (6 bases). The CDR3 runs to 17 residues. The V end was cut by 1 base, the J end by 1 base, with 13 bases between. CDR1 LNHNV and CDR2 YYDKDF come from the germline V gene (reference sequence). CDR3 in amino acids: CATSRGQGGVTNEKLFF. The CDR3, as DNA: TGTGCCACCAGCAGAGGCCAAGGGGGGGTAACTAATGAAAAACTGTTTTTT.

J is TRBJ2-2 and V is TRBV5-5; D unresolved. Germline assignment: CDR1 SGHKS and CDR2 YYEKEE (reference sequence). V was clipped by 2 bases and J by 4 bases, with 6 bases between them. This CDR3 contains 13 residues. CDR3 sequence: CASSLTSTGELFF. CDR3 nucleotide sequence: TGTGCCAGCAGCTTAACTTCCACCGGGGAGCTGTTTTTT.

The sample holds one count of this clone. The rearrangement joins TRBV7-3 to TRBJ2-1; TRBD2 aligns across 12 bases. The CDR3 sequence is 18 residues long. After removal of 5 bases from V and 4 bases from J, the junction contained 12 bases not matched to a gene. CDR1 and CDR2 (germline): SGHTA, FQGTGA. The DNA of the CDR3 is TGTGCCAGCAGCCCCGGACCCGGACTAGCGGGAAATTACAATGAGCAGTTCTTC. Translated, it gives CASSPGPGLAGNYNEQFF.

The CDR3 spells CASSLLEGLELFF. CDR3 in DNA: TGTGCCAGCAGCCTCCTGGAAGGGTTGGAGCTGTTTTTT. The chain uses TRBV14 and TRBJ2-2, with unresolved D. The CDR3 covers 13 residues. Deletions cut 4 bases from V and 10 bases from J, with 13 bases between. Germline assignment: CDR1 SGHDN and CDR2 FVKESK.

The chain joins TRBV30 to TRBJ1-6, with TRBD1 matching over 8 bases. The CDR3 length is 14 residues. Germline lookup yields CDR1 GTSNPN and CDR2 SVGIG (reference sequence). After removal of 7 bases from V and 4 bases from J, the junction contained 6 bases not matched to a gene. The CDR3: CASSGQAYNSPLHF. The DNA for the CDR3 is TGTGCCTCCTCGGGACAGGCTTATAATTCACCCCTCCACTTT.

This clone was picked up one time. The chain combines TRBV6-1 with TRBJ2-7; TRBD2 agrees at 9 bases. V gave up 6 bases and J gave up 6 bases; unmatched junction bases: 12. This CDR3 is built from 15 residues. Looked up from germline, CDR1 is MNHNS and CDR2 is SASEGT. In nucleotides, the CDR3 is TGTGCCAGCAGAAGACTAGCGGCCCTACCCAGCGAGCAGTACTTC. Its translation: CASRRLAALPSEQYF.

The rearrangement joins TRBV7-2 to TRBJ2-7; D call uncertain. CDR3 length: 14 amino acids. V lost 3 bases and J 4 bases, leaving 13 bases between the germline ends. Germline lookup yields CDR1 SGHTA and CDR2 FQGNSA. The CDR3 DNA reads TGTGCCAGCAGCTTGGGCCCGGGCCCATACGAGCAGTACTTC. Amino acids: CASSLGPGPYEQYF.

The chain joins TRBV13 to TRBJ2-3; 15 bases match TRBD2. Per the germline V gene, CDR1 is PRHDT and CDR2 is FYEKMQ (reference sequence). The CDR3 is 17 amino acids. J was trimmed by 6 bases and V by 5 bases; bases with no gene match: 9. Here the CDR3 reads CASSPGLAGGGGDTQYF. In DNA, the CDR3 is TGTGCCAGCAGCCCAGGACTAGCGGGAGGGGGTGGGGATACGCAGTATTTT.

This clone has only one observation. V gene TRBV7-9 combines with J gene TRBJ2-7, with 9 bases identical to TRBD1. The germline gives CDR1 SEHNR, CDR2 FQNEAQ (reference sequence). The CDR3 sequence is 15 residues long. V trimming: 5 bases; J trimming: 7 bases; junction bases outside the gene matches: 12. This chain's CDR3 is CASSTSGTGYEEQYF. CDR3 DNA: TGTGCCAGCAGCACGTCCGGGACAGGGTACGAGGAGCAGTACTTC.

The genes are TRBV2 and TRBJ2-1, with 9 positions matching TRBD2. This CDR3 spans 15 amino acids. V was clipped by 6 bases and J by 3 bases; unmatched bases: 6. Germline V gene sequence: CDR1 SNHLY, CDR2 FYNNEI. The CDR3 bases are TGTGCCAGCAGGGTAGCGGGAGTTGGCTACAATGAGCAGTTCTTC. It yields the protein CASRVAGVGYNEQFF.